The rows below give T cell receptor beta chains drawn from one sample of a study of blood T cell repertoires in COVID-19. Libraries were prepared by immunoSEQ multiplex PCR; TCRdb keeps only in-frame clonotypes and omits some of them. The table lists 80,000 to 100,000 clones, over 80% of them singletons. The sample comprised peripheral blood. Every receptor here comes from a woman of 80 years or more with active or convalescent COVID-19. CDR3s include the opening cysteine and the closing phenylalanine or tryptophan. The D gene is left open where the match is weak. Clone size is shown for a subset of rows, as once, few, many or a class of expanded clone.

V	size	D	J	DNA	CDR3
TRBV6-2/TRBV6-3	NA	TRBD2	TRBJ2-5	TGTGCCAGCAGTCTGGGACTAGCGGGAGGGGGAGAGACCCAGTACTTC	CASSLGLAGGGETQYF
TRBV28	NA	TRBD1	TRBJ1-2	TGTGCCAGCAGCACAACTGCCGGGACAGGGGTCTTGGGGACCAACTATGGCTACACCTTC	CASSTTAGTGVLGTNYGYTF
TRBV19	once	TRBD1	TRBJ2-1	TGTGCCAGTAGTGAACAGGGGTGGGGGCAGTTCTTC	CASSEQGWGQFF
TRBV21-1	NA	NA	TRBJ1-1	TGTGCCAGCAGCAAAGACGGTTCACTCGGGAGTCTAGGGAGGAACACTGAAGCTTTCTTT	CASSKDGSLGSLGRNTEAFF
TRBV9	NA	NA	TRBJ1-2	TGTGCCAGCAGCGCCGACGTAATCTCTTACGCGGCAGTTGGCTACACCTTC	CASSADVISYAAVGYTF
TRBV7-2	NA	NA	TRBJ2-3	TGTGCCAGCAGGGACAGAGTTTTTATGGATACGCAGTATTTT	CASRDRVFMDTQYF
TRBV5-4	NA	NA	TRBJ2-5	TGTGCCAGCGGTGGGACCGGGGGAGAGACCCAGTACTTC	CASGGTGGETQYF
TRBV6-2/TRBV6-3	NA	TRBD2	TRBJ2-3	TGTGCCAGCAGTTATCCCGCCGGACTAGCGGGAGGAGGGAATGCAGATACGCAGTATTTT	CASSYPAGLAGGGNADTQYF
TRBV6-5	NA	NA	TRBJ1-5	TGTGCCAGCATGGGGCAGGGTGGACAGCCCCAGCATTTT	CASMGQGGQPQHF
TRBV7-3	NA	TRBD2	TRBJ2-3	TGTGCCAGCAGCTCAGGACTAGCGGGAATCTCAGATACGCAGTATTTT	CASSSGLAGISDTQYF
TRBV5-8	NA	NA	TRBJ1-5	TGTGCCAGCAGCTTGGCTGCCCAGCATTTT	CASSLAAQHF
TRBV5-4	NA	NA	TRBJ1-6	TGTGCCACAGGACAGAATTATTCACCCCTCCACTTT	CATGQNYSPLHF
TRBV11-2	NA	NA	TRBJ2-7	TGTGCCAGCAGCCGGTGGTCCTACGAGCAGTACTTC	CASSRWSYEQYF
TRBV7-9	NA	TRBD1	TRBJ1-1	TGTGCCAGCAGCTTATATTTCCAGGGGGGTACTTTCTTT	CASSLYFQGGTFF
TRBV4-3	NA	NA	TRBJ1-2	TGCGCCAGCAGCCAAGAACAGGGAGCTGGCTACACCTTC	CASSQEQGAGYTF
TRBV7-8	few	NA	TRBJ2-1	TGTGCCAGCAGCTTAGATGCGTTGGGGAGTAGCTCCTACAATGAGCAGTTCTTC	CASSLDALGSSSYNEQFF
TRBV19	NA	NA	TRBJ2-2	TGTGCCAGTAGTGTCGGGGGACCGGGGATGAACACCGGGGAGCTGTTTTTT	CASSVGGPGMNTGELFF
TRBV7-2	NA	NA	TRBJ1-2	TGTGCCAGCAGCTCCGACAGCTATGGCTACACCTTC	CASSSDSYGYTF
TRBV7-2	NA	NA	TRBJ1-6	TGTGCCAGCAGCTCTTACGGAGGAAATTCACCCCTCCACTTT	CASSSYGGNSPLHF
TRBV11-1	NA	TRBD1	TRBJ2-1	TGTGCCAGCAGCTTAGCCCCGACAGGGGGTTATGAGCAGTTCTTC	CASSLAPTGGYEQFF
TRBV5-4	NA	TRBD1	TRBJ2-1	TGTGCCAGCAGCGCGACAGGGTTCGATGAGCAGTTCTTC	CASSATGFDEQFF
TRBV7-2	once	TRBD2	TRBJ2-3	TGTGCCAGCAGCTTAGGGCCCGGCGCGGGGGGGTGGACGCAGTATTTT	CASSLGPGAGGWTQYF
TRBV9	NA	TRBD1	TRBJ2-3	TGTGCCAGCAGCGTAAGATCGGGACAGGGTGTAGATACGCAGTATTTT	CASSVRSGQGVDTQYF
TRBV7-2	NA	TRBD2	TRBJ2-3	TGTGCCAGCCGAGCGCCGCGGGGGGTCACAGATACGCAGTATTTT	CASRAPRGVTDTQYF
TRBV11-2	NA	TRBD2	TRBJ2-1	TGTGCCAGCAGCTTCTCAAGCGGGGGGGCCTACAATGAGCAGTTCTTC	CASSFSSGGAYNEQFF
TRBV5-5	NA	TRBD1	TRBJ2-7	TGTGCCAGCAGCTTGTCCCCGGGACAGGGGGCGGGTGAGCAGTACTTC	CASSLSPGQGAGEQYF
TRBV5-8	NA	NA	TRBJ1-1	TGTGCCAGCAGCTTGACAGGTGTGAACACTGAAGCTTTCTTT	CASSLTGVNTEAFF
TRBV29-1	NA	TRBD1	TRBJ2-3	TGCAGCGTTGAAGGGCAGGGGGCAGATACGCAGTATTTT	CSVEGQGADTQYF
TRBV11-2	NA	NA	TRBJ2-7	TGTGCCAGCAGCTCCGGGAGCGAGCAGTACTTC	CASSSGSEQYF
TRBV20-1	NA	NA	TRBJ1-2	TGCAGTGCTAGTGCAGGAATTGGCTACACCTTC	CSASAGIGYTF
TRBV4-2	NA	NA	TRBJ1-2	TGTGCCAGCAGCCAGCAACTAGCCATTGACTATGGCTACACCTTC	CASSQQLAIDYGYTF
TRBV3-1/TRBV3-2	few	TRBD2	TRBJ2-1	TGTGCCAGCAGGGGTAGCGGGATCTCCTACAATGAGCAGTTCTTC	CASRGSGISYNEQFF
TRBV6-5	NA	NA	TRBJ2-7	TGTGCCAGCAGTTACCCAGGTGGGGAGCAGTACTTC	CASSYPGGEQYF
TRBV9	few	TRBD2	TRBJ2-3	TGTGCCAGCAGCGTATCTAGCGGATTAACAGATACGCAGTATTTT	CASSVSSGLTDTQYF
TRBV6-2/TRBV6-3	NA	NA	TRBJ2-1	TGTGCCAGCAGTAGTAGCGGCGAGCAGTTCTTC	CASSSSGEQFF
TRBV6-2/TRBV6-3	NA	TRBD2	TRBJ2-3	TGTGCCAGCAGTTTCTCGACTAGCGGGGGGAGAACAGATACGCAGTATTTT	CASSFSTSGGRTDTQYF
TRBV28	NA	NA	TRBJ1-2	TGTGCCAGCTGTAGGGTGTGGGGGCCCAGGGGATATAACTATGGCTACACCTTC	CASCRVWGPRGYNYGYTF
TRBV4-1	NA	TRBD2	TRBJ2-3	TGCGCCAGCAGCAGACCGGGACTAGCGTCAGATACGCAGTATTTT	CASSRPGLASDTQYF